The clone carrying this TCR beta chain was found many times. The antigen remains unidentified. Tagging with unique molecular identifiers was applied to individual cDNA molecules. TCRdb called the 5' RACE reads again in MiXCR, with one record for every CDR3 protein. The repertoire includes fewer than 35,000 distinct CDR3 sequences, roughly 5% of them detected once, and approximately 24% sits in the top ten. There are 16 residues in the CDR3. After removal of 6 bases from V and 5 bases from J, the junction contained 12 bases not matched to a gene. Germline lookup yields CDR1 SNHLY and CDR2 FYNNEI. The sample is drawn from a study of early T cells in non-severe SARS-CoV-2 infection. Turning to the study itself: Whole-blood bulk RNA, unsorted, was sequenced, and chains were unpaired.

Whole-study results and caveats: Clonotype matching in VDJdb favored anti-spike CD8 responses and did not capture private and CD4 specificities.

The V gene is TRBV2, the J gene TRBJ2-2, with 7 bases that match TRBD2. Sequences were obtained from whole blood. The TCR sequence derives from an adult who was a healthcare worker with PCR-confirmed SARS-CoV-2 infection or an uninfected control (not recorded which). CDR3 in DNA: TGTGCCAGCAGCGGTAGCCCGGGAGGTGCAACCGGGGAGCTGTTTTTT. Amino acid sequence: CASSGSPGGATGELFF.